The sequence of this TCR beta chain was determined in a study of T cell changes during pregnancy in multiple sclerosis. Germline CDR1 MNHEY, CDR2 SMNVEV (reference sequence). The CDR3 extends over 15 amino acids. Trimming took 5 bases from V and 0 from J, leaving 10 bases between them. Sequencing was performed with immunoSEQ multiplex PCR; in TCRdb, only in-frame clones are kept and a portion is missing. This sample has fewer than 95,000 clones, with roughly nine tenths found just once. The TCR was taken from a female donor in good health, enrolled as a control in a pregnancy study. This sequence joins TRBV27 and TRBJ1-4; no reliable D call. The sequences come from peripheral blood, collected in the first trimester of pregnancy. The CDR3 DNA is TGTGCCAGCAGTATCGACTACGCAACTAATGAAAAACTGTTTTTT. Protein product: CASSIDYATNEKLFF.